The 8 T cell receptor beta chains given below trace back to one sample, sequenced in a study of T cell responses to AZD1222 COVID-19 vaccine. The data were produced by immunoSEQ multiplex PCR, yet TCRdb's version contains in-frame clones alone and is incomplete. The repertoire includes more than 70,000 clones, about 88% of them detected once, and just under 5% sits in the top ten. The sample here was peripheral blood, taken 28 days after the second AZD1222 dose. The receptors derive from an adult who received the AZD1222 COVID-19 vaccine.

The chain couples TRBV2 to TRBJ1-4, with 7 nucleotides matching TRBD1. The germline V gene has CDR1 SNHLY and CDR2 FYNNEI. J lost 1 base, V lost 6 bases, and 5 bases had no gene match. The CDR3 has 15 amino acids. The CDR3 DNA reads as TGTGCCAGCAGGGGCACAGGGGTAACTAATGAAAAACTGTTTTTT. It is translated as CASRGTGVTNEKLFF.

This chain joins TRBV3-1 (or the pseudogene TRBV3-2) and TRBJ1-1; D uncertain. V lost 0 bases, J lost 5 bases, and 7 bases lay in between. This CDR3 is built from 13 residues. Germline assignment: CDR1 LGHDT and CDR2 YNNKEL (reference sequence). The CDR3 DNA sequence: TGTGCCAGCAGCCAAGATCCTGGTACTGAAGCTTTCTTT. Amino acids: CASSQDPGTEAFF.

The chain links TRBV7-2 to TRBJ1-2; D may be TRBD1 (6 bases). This CDR3 spans 12 amino acids. Germline V gene sequence: CDR1 SGHTA, CDR2 FQGNSA. V dropped 5 bases and J dropped 8 bases, with 12 bases sitting between them. The CDR3 loop is CASSHAQGGYTF. The CDR3 DNA follows: TGTGCCAGCAGCCACGCCCAGGGGGGCTACACCTTC.

This clone is a singleton in its sample. DNA for the CDR3: TGTGCCAGCACTTTTGACGGCGGTGAAGCTTTCTTT. This codes for CASTFDGGEAFF. This rearrangement joins TRBV9 to TRBJ1-1; unclear D gene. This CDR3 comprises 12 residues. V lost 6 bases and J 7 bases, leaving 13 bases between the germline ends. Germline V gives CDR1 SGDLS, CDR2 YYNGEE.

The gene calls are TRBV10-3 and TRBJ2-3, with 15 positions matching TRBD2. V shed 2 bases, J shed 3 bases, and the junction held 6 bases outside the gene matches. CDR1 is ENHRY, CDR2 SYGVKD, per germline. This CDR3 contains 18 residues. CDR3 sequence: CAISEPPGLAGGTDTQYF. The CDR3 coding sequence is TGTGCCATCAGTGAGCCTCCGGGACTAGCGGGGGGTACAGATACGCAGTATTTT.

The rearrangement links TRBV9 to TRBJ1-6, with TRBD1 as a possible D gene (5 bases). This CDR3 has 18 amino acids. V was clipped by 3 bases and J by 0 bases, with 16 bases between them. Germline V gene sequence: CDR1 SGDLS, CDR2 YYNGEE. The CDR3 here is CASSDRGTTSSYNSPLHF. CDR3 bases: TGTGCCAGCAGCGACCGGGGGACGACTAGCTCCTATAATTCACCCCTCCACTTT. The full variable domain, with the rest looked up from reference TRBV9 and TRBJ1-6, is DSGVTQTPKHLITATGQRVTLRCSPRSGDLSVYWYQQSLDQGLQFLIQYYNGEERAKGNILERFSAQQFPDLHSELNLSSLELGDSALYFCASSDRGTTSSYNSPLHFGNGTRLTVT.

The J gene is TRBJ1-2, the V gene TRBV6-5; TRBD1 aligns across 7 bases. Germline lookup yields CDR1 MNHEY and CDR2 SVGAGI. This CDR3 spans 16 amino acids. The trim removed 0 bases at V and 0 bases at J, leaving 4 bases unmatched. The CDR3 here is CASSYSGGGPNYGYTF. The CDR3 coding sequence is TGTGCCAGCAGTTACTCAGGAGGGGGCCCTAACTATGGCTACACCTTC.

The CDR3 DNA is TGTGCCAGCAGCCAAGGGACAGGGCCCACCGGGGAGCTGTTTTTT. This sequence encodes CASSQGTGPTGELFF. The chain employs TRBV3-1 (or the pseudogene TRBV3-2) and TRBJ2-2, with 8 bases identical to TRBD1. The V and J ends lost 1 base and 4 bases, in that order; junction bases with no gene match: 2. The germline V gene encodes CDR1 LGHDT and CDR2 YNNKEL (reference sequence). CDR3 length: 15 amino acids.